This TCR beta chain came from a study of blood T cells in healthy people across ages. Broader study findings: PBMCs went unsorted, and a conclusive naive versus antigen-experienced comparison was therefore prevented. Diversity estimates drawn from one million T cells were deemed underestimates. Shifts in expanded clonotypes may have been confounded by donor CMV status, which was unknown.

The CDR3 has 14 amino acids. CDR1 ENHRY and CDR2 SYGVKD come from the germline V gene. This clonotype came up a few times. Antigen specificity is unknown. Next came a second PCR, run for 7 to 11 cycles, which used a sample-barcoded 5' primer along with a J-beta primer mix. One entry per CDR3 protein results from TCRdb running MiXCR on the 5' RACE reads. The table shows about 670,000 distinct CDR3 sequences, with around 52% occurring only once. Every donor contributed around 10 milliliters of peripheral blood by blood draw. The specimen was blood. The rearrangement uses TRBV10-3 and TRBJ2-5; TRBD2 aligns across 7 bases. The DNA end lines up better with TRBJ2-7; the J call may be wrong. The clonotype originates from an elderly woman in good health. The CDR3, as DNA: TGTGCCATCAGTGAACTAGGCGGGAGCTCCGAGCAGTACTTC. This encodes CAISELGGSSEQYF.